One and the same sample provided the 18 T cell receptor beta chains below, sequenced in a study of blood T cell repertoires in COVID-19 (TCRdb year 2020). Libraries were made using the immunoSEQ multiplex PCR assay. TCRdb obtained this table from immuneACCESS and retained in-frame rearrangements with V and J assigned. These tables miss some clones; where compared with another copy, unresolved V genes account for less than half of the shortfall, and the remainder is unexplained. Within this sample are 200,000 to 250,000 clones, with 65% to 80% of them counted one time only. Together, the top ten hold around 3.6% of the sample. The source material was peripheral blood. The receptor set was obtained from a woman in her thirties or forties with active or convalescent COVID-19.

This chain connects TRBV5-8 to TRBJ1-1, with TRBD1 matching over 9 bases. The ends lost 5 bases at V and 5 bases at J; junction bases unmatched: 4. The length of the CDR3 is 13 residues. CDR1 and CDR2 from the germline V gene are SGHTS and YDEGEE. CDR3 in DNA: TGTGCCAGCAGTCGACAGGGGGGAACTGAAGCTTTCTTT. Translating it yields CASSRQGGTEAFF.

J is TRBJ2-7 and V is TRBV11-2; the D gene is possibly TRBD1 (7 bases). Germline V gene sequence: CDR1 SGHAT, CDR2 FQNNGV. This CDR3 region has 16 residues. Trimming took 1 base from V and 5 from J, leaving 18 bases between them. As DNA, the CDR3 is TGTGCCAGCAGCTTAGGCTCCGGTAGCAGGGGGGACGAGCAGTACGTC. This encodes CASSLGSGSRGDEQYV.

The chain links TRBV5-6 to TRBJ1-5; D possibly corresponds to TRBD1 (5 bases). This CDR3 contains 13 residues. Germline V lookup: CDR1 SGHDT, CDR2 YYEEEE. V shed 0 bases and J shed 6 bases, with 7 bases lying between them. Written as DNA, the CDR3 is TGTGCCAGCAGCTTGGAAGGGGTTCAGCCCCAGCATTTT. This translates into CASSLEGVQPQHF.

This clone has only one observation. Here the CDR3 DNA reads TGTGCCAGCAGCGCAAGACAGGGGTATAATTCACCCCTCCACTTT. Encoded protein: CASSARQGYNSPLHF. The chain has TRBV9 and TRBJ1-6; 8 positions agree with TRBD1. The germline gives CDR1 SGDLS, CDR2 YYNGEE. This CDR3 is 15 amino acids long. V shed 3 bases, J shed 4 bases, and the junction held 3 bases outside the gene matches.

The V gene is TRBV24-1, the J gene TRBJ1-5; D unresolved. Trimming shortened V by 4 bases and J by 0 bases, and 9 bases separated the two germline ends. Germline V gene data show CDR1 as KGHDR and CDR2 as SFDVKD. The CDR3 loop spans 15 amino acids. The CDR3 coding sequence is TGTGCCACCAGTGACCGGTCGTATAGCAATCAGCCCCAGCATTTT. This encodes CATSDRSYSNQPQHF.

The CDR3 DNA is TGTGCCAGTAGTCCTAGGACGGGGTGGAGCTCCTACGAGCAGTACTTC. It specifies CASSPRTGWSSYEQYF. This chain links TRBV19 with TRBJ2-7; D perhaps matches TRBD2 (5 bases). The ends were cut back, 5 bases at V and 0 bases at J, with 17 bases in the middle. Germline V gene sequence: CDR1 LNHDA, CDR2 SQIVND (reference sequence). The CDR3 totals 16 residues.

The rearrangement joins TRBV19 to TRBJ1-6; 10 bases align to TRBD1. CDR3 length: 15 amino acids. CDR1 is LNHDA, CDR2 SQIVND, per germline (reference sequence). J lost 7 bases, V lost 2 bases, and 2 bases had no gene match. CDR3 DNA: TGTGCCAGTAGTATAAGGGACAGGGGCAATTCACCCCTCCACTTT. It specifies CASSIRDRGNSPLHF.

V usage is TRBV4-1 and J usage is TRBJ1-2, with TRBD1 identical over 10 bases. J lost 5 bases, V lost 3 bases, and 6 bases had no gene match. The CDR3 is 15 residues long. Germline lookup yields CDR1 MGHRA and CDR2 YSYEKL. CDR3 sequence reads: CASSHPRTGGYGYTF. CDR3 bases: TGCGCCAGCAGCCACCCCCGGACAGGGGGGTATGGCTACACCTTC.

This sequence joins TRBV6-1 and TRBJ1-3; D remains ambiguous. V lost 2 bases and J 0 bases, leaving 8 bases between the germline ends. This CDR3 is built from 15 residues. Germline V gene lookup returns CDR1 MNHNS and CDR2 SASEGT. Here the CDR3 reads CASSESPSSGNTIYF. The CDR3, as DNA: TGTGCCAGCAGTGAATCCCCGAGCTCTGGAAACACCATATATTTT.

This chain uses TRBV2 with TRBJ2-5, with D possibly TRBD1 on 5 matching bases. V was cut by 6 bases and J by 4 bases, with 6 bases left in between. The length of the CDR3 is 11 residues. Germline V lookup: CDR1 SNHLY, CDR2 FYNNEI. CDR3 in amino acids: CASRGAETQYF. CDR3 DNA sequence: TGTGCCAGCAGAGGGGCAGAGACCCAGTACTTC.

The CDR3 DNA sequence: TGTGCCAGCAGCGTAGCCGGGGTAGCGGGAAACACCATATATTTT. Protein sequence: CASSVAGVAGNTIYF. The V and J genes are TRBV9 and TRBJ1-3; no definite D call. The germline CDR1 and CDR2 sequences are SGDLS and YYNGEE. The CDR3 contains 15 residues. Trimming shortened V by 0 bases and J by 4 bases, and 11 bases separated the two germline ends.

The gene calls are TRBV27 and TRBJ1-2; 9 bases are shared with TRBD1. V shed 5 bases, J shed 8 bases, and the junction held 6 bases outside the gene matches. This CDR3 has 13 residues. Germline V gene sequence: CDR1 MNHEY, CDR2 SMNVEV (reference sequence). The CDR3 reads CASSMTGGRGYTF. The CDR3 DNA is TGTGCCAGCAGTATGACAGGGGGGAGAGGCTACACCTTC.

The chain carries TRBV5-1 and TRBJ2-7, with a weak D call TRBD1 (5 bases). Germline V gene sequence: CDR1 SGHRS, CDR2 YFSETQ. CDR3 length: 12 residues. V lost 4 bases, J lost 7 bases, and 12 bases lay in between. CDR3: CASSLTRQEQYF. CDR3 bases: TGCGCCAGCAGCCTAACTCGACAGGAGCAGTACTTC. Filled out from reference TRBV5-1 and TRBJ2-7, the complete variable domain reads KAGVTQTPRYLIKTRGQQVTLSCSPISGHRSVSWYQQTPGQGLQFLFEYFSETQRNKGNFPGRFSGRQFSNSRSEMNVSTLELGDSALYLCASSLTRQEQYFGPGTRLTVT.

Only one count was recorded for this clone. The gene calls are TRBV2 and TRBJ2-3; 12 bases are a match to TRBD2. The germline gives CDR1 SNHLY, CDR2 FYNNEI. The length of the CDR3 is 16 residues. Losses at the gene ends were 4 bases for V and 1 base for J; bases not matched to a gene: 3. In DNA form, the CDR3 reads TGTGCCAGCAGTGGTACTAGCGGGGGGCGCACAGATACGCAGTATTTT. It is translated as CASSGTSGGRTDTQYF. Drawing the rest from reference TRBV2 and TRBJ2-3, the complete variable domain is EPEVTQTPSHQVTQMGQEVILRCVPISNHLYFYWYRQILGQKVEFLVSFYNNEISEKSEIFDDQFSVERPDGSNFTLKIRSTKLEDSAMYFCASSGTSGGRTDTQYFGPGTRLTVL.

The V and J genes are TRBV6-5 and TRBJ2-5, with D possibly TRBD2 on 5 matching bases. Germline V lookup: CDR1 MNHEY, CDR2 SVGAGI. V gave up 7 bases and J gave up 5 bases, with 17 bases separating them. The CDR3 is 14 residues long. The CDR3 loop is CASKRTQTGETQYF. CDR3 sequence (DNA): TGTGCCAGCAAACGGACTCAAACCGGGGAGACCCAGTACTTC.

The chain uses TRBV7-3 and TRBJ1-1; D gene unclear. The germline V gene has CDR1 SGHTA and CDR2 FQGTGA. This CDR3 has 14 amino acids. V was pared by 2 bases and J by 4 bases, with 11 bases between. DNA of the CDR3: TGTGCCAGCAGCTTACTGTCAGGAAGCACTGAAGCTTTCTTT. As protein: CASSLLSGSTEAFF.

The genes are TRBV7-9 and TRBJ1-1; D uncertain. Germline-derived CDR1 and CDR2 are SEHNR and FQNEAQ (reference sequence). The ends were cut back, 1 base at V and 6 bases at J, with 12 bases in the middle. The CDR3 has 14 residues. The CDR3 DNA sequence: TGTGCCAGCAGCTTAGGGTTAGGGAGCTCTGAAGCTTTCTTT. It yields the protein CASSLGLGSSEAFF. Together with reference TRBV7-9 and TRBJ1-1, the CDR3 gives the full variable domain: DTGVSQNPRHKITKRGQNVTFRCDPISEHNRLYWYRQTLGQGPEFLTYFQNEAQLEKSRLLSDRFSAERPKGSFSTLEIQRTEQGDSAMYLCASSLGLGSSEAFFGQGTRLTVV.

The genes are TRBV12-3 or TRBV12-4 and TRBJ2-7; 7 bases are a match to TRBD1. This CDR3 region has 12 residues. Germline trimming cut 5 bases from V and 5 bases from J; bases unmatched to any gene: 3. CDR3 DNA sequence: TGTGCCAGCAGTCTGACAGGGAACGAGCAGTACGTC. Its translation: CASSLTGNEQYV.